The clone carrying this T cell receptor (beta chain) was seen a handful of times. This entry is derived from a study of T cells in lung cancer brain metastases. Each sample used roughly 2.24–4.92 ug genomic DNA, matched between paired samples. The data were produced by immunoSEQ multiplex PCR, yet TCRdb's version contains in-frame clones alone and is incomplete. The data show 5,000 to 6,500 clones, approximately 86% seen once. Germline assignment: CDR1 SQVTM and CDR2 ANQGSEA. This CDR3 spans 14 amino acids. V lost 4 bases and J lost 5; bases outside the gene matches: 6. Five deparaffinized, unstained roughly 10 um sections supplied tumor areas macrodissected using marked H&E slides as a guide.

The sample consisted of tumor tissue from the primary lung tumor. The sequence derives from a man between 65 and 79 years old with non-small cell lung cancer. This chain joins TRBV29-1 and TRBJ1-1, with 11 bases identical to TRBD1. As DNA, the CDR3 is TGCAGCGTTGGTCCGGACAGGGGGCATACTGAAGCTTTCTTT. Translating it yields CSVGPDRGHTEAFF.